Shown below are 14 T cell receptor beta chains from a single sample sequenced in a study of blood T cell repertoires in COVID-19. Profiling relied on immunoSEQ multiplex PCR, and the TCRdb table lists in-frame clones only, not all of them. The top ten hold around 0.3% of the sample, which has just over 650,000 clones, just under 90% seen once. The source material was peripheral blood. These receptors were collected from a woman younger than 30 with acute or convalescent COVID-19.

The rearrangement joins TRBV6-2 or TRBV6-3 to TRBJ1-5; D possibly corresponds to TRBD1 (6 bases). This CDR3 is built from 15 residues. Germline V lookup: CDR1 MNHEY, CDR2 SVGEGT. The V and J ends lost 5 bases and 4 bases respectively, with 15 bases between them. CDR3 DNA: TGTGCCAGCAGTCGCCTGATACAGGGAAATCAGCCCCAGCATTTT. Translated: CASSRLIQGNQPQHF.

V and J are TRBV19 and TRBJ1-4; D is unresolved. Germline loops: CDR1 LNHDA, CDR2 SQIVND (reference sequence). The CDR3 loop spans 15 amino acids. Trimming removed 10 bases at V and 0 bases at J, with 15 bases between. The CDR3 sequence: CATNRGATTNEKLFF. In nucleotides, the CDR3 is TGTGCCACGAACCGAGGAGCCACAACTAATGAAAAACTGTTTTTT.

The rearrangement uses TRBV25-1 and TRBJ1-2; D is perhaps TRBD1 (5 bases). This CDR3 spans 15 amino acids. Trimming took 3 bases from V and 6 from J, leaving 17 bases between them. CDR1 and CDR2 (germline): MGHDK, SYGVNS. Written as DNA, the CDR3 is TGTGCCAGCAGTGACCCCCTGACAGCCCGACATGGCTACACCTTC. It codes for CASSDPLTARHGYTF.

This chain uses TRBV12-3 or TRBV12-4 with TRBJ2-2, with D possibly matching TRBD1 (5 bases). The CDR3 length is 12 residues. V lost 6 bases and J lost 9, with 11 bases in between. This CDR3 reads CASSKDTRELFF. In nucleotides, the CDR3 is TGTGCCAGCAGCAAGGACACAAGGGAGCTGTTTTTT.

The genes are TRBV24-1 and TRBJ1-6; D call uncertain. CDR3 length equals 17 residues. Germline CDR1 KGHDR, CDR2 SFDVKD. The V end was cut by 0 bases, the J end by 6 bases, with 14 bases between. DNA for the CDR3: TGTGCCACCAGTGATTTGTCCCGGGGAAATCGTAATTCACCCCTCCACTTT. Translated, it gives CATSDLSRGNRNSPLHF.

The chain employs TRBV19 and TRBJ1-5; TRBD1 is a possible D gene (6 bases). The CDR3 loop spans 16 amino acids. V lost 5 bases to trimming and J lost 4 bases, with 18 bases between them. Germline CDR1 is LNHDA and CDR2 is SQIVND (reference sequence). CDR3 nucleotide sequence: TGTGCCAGTAGTCCCCCCACAGGGCTCCTAAATCAGCCCCAGCATTTT. Encoded protein: CASSPPTGLLNQPQHF.

The CDR3, as DNA: TGTGCCAGCTCACCAACGGACAGGGGGGGTACCTTC. Translated, it gives CASSPTDRGGTF. The chain links TRBV18 to TRBJ1-2, with 10 bases matching TRBD1. V gave up 2 bases and J gave up 14 bases; unmatched junction bases: 5. Germline lookup yields CDR1 KGHSH and CDR2 LQKENI. The CDR3 has 12 amino acids.

The genes are TRBV5-1 and TRBJ2-2; D is perhaps TRBD2 (6 bases). With 0 bases removed from V and 2 bases from J, the gap between germline ends came to 11 bases. Germline V gene data show CDR1 as SGHRS and CDR2 as YFSETQ. The CDR3 is made up of 16 amino acids. The CDR3 DNA is TGCGCCAGCAGCTTGGAAGGCGGGGCCAACACCGGGGAGCTGTTTTTT. It encodes CASSLEGGANTGELFF.

The chain carries TRBV12-5 and TRBJ2-7; unclear D gene. The CDR3 extends over 17 amino acids. CDR1 is LGHNT, CDR2 FRNRAP, per germline. In nucleotides, the CDR3 is TGTGCCTCTGGTTTGCTAGTGCGTCCCTCGAGCTCCTACGAGCAGTACTTC. This sequence encodes CASGLLVRPSSSYEQYF.

The CDR3 here is CASSFGGQGEQYF. The CDR3 DNA reads TGTGCCAGCAGCTTCGGGGGACAGGGGGAGCAGTACTTC. This chain links TRBV7-3 with TRBJ2-7, with 10 nucleotides matching TRBD1. V was clipped by 3 bases and J by 7 bases; unmatched bases: 3. CDR1 and CDR2 from the germline V gene are SGHTA and FQGTGA. CDR3 length equals 13 residues.

The CDR3, as DNA: TGTGCCAGCAGTTACTTAGCCAGGGACTACTACGAGCAGTACTTC. Protein product: CASSYLARDYYEQYF. The rearrangement joins TRBV6-2 or TRBV6-3 to TRBJ2-7, with 7 bases matching TRBD2. J was trimmed by 3 bases and V by 1 base; bases with no gene match: 6. CDR3 length: 15 residues. Per the germline V gene, CDR1 is MNHEY and CDR2 is SVGEGT.

V and J are TRBV18 and TRBJ1-4, with D hard to call. Germline V gene sequence: CDR1 KGHSH, CDR2 LQKENI. V was pared by 2 bases and J by 0 bases, with 7 bases between. The CDR3 is made up of 15 amino acids. CDR3 sequence reads: CASSPNGATNEKLFF. The CDR3 DNA reads as TGTGCCAGCTCACCAAACGGAGCAACTAATGAAAAACTGTTTTTT.

The chain is built from TRBV7-2 and TRBJ1-1; no clear D. The CDR3 has 13 amino acids. Germline V gives CDR1 SGHTA, CDR2 FQGNSA. Trimming shortened V by 2 bases and J by 10 bases, and 14 bases separated the two germline ends. The CDR3 spells CASSLRTGRAAFF. Here the CDR3 DNA reads TGTGCCAGCAGCTTACGTACCGGGAGGGCAGCTTTCTTT.

This clone was observed a single time. CDR3 sequence: CASSQGLVEKLFF. The CDR3 DNA is TGTGCCAGCTCACAGGGGCTGGTTGAAAAACTGTTTTTT. The rearrangement uses TRBV18 and TRBJ1-4; D is perhaps TRBD1 (5 bases). The CDR3 runs 13 residues. Germline V gene data show CDR1 as KGHSH and CDR2 as LQKENI. V lost 4 bases and J lost 7, with 10 bases in between.